Below are 23 T cell receptor beta chains sequenced from a single sample in a study of blood T cell repertoires in COVID-19. Assay used: immunoSEQ multiplex PCR; TCRdb lists only in-frame clones, some missing. Here the sample spans 300,000 to 400,000 clones, around 88% being singletons. The specimen was peripheral blood. These TCRs come from a woman in her twenties or thirties with COVID-19, enrolled during active disease.

CDR3 sequence: CASSFTGYNEQFF. In DNA, the CDR3 is TGTGCCAGCAGCTTCACGGGGTACAATGAGCAGTTCTTC. The chain links TRBV11-2 to TRBJ2-1; D might be TRBD2 (5 bases). Trimming took off 3 bases at V and 4 bases at J, with 7 bases between the two ends. The CDR3 runs 13 residues. The germline V gene has CDR1 SGHAT and CDR2 FQNNGV.

This chain links TRBV14 with TRBJ2-3; 8 bases map to TRBD2. V lost 0 bases, J lost 2 bases, and 7 bases stayed unmatched. This CDR3 is built from 17 residues. Germline V gene lookup returns CDR1 SGHDN and CDR2 FVKESK. The CDR3 reads CASSQDTAGASTDTQYF. Here the CDR3 DNA reads TGTGCCAGCAGCCAAGATACAGCGGGGGCATCCACAGATACGCAGTATTTT.

V and J are TRBV15 and TRBJ1-4, with TRBD1 identical over 7 bases. Germline V gives CDR1 LNHNV, CDR2 YYDKDF (reference sequence). J gave up 4 bases and V 0 bases, and 8 bases lay outside the gene matches. This CDR3 spans 17 amino acids. The CDR3 DNA follows: TGTGCCACCAGCAGAGAGGGAAGGGGGCGAGGTAATGAAAAACTGTTTTTT. It is translated as CATSREGRGRGNEKLFF.

The J gene is TRBJ1-1, the V gene TRBV3-1 (or the pseudogene TRBV3-2), with TRBD1 matching 7 bases. This CDR3 contains 13 residues. From germline, CDR1 is LGHDT and CDR2 YNNKEL (reference sequence). Trimming removed 5 bases from V and 5 bases from J; junction bases left unmatched: 5. The CDR3 DNA follows: TGTGCCAGCAGCTCGAACAGGGGTACTGAAGCTTTCTTT. Its translation: CASSSNRGTEAFF.

The rearrangement uses TRBV5-8 and TRBJ2-7, with D possibly TRBD1 on 6 matching bases. Germline V CDR1 and CDR2: SGHTS, YDEGEE. The CDR3 consists of 13 residues. Trimming removed 3 bases from V and 7 bases from J, with 14 bases in between. The CDR3 region is CASSYGTMREQYV. The DNA for the CDR3 is TGTGCCAGCAGCTATGGGACAATGAGGGAGCAGTACGTC.

This clone has just a few counts. Other DNA sequences in the sample encode the same CDR3. V gene TRBV7-7 combines with J gene TRBJ2-5, with 9 bases that match TRBD1. The CDR3 has 14 amino acids. CDR1 is SSHAT and CDR2 is FNYEAQ in the germline V gene (reference sequence). J was trimmed by 4 bases and V by 0 bases; bases with no gene match: 0. This CDR3 reads CASSLAGQGETQYF. In DNA form, the CDR3 reads TGTGCCAGCAGCTTAGCGGGACAGGGAGAGACCCAGTACTTC.

This sequence joins TRBV3-1 (or the pseudogene TRBV3-2) and TRBJ1-1, with TRBD1 as a possible D gene (6 bases). Germline loops: CDR1 LGHDT, CDR2 YNNKEL (reference sequence). Deletions cut 3 bases from V and 3 bases from J, with 11 bases between. The CDR3 spans 14 residues. CDR3 loop: CASSQRGSDTEAFF. DNA for the CDR3: TGTGCCAGCAGCCAGAGGGGGAGTGACACTGAAGCTTTCTTT.

The rearrangement uses TRBV23-1 and TRBJ1-5; D gene ambiguous. TRBV23-1 is given ORF status, its function remaining uncertain. Deletions cut 0 bases from V and 5 bases from J, with 17 bases between. The CDR3 is 17 amino acids. For the CDR3, the DNA is TGCGCCAGCAGTCAATCGCGGACGTGGGAGGGAGATCAGCCCCAGCATTTT. Its translation is CASSQSRTWEGDQPQHF.

The chain links TRBV5-1 to TRBJ1-3; 7 positions agree with TRBD1. The ends lost 3 bases at V and 0 bases at J; junction bases unmatched: 6. Germline V CDR1 and CDR2: SGHRS, YFSETQ. The CDR3 is 16 amino acids. DNA for the CDR3: TGCGCCAGCAGCTCCCCCGGGGACAGCTCTGGAAACACCATATATTTT. Translating it yields CASSSPGDSSGNTIYF. Full variable domain (outside the CDR3, taken from reference TRBV5-1 and TRBJ1-3): KAGVTQTPRYLIKTRGQQVTLSCSPISGHRSVSWYQQTPGQGLQFLFEYFSETQRNKGNFPGRFSGRQFSNSRSEMNVSTLELGDSALYLCASSSPGDSSGNTIYFGEGSWLTVV.

The chain carries TRBV2 and TRBJ2-2; TRBD2 aligns across 10 bases. The CDR3 runs 15 residues. The V gene's germline CDR1 is SNHLY and CDR2 FYNNEI. The ends lost 8 bases at V and 7 bases at J; junction bases unmatched: 10. In nucleotides, the CDR3 is TGTGCCAGCTGTATGAGCGGGGGGGCCTTCGGGGAGCTGTTTTTT. This sequence encodes CASCMSGGAFGELFF.

The J gene is TRBJ1-5, the V gene TRBV12-3 or TRBV12-4; D might be TRBD1 (6 bases). The germline V and J ends were trimmed by 6 bases and 7 bases, with 13 bases remaining between them. The CDR3 has 13 amino acids. CDR3 region: CASRAAGAQPQHF. Here the CDR3 DNA reads TGTGCCAGCAGAGCGGCAGGGGCCCAGCCCCAGCATTTT.

The chain is built from TRBV27 and TRBJ2-2; possible D gene TRBD2, 6 bases. V was cut by 1 base and J by 5 bases, with 14 bases left in between. The V gene's germline CDR1 is MNHEY and CDR2 SMNVEV (reference sequence). This CDR3 has 16 amino acids. CDR3: CASSLYGGAGTGELFF. The CDR3 DNA follows: TGTGCCAGCAGTTTATACGGGGGAGCTGGGACCGGGGAGCTGTTTTTT.

CDR3 coding DNA: TGTGCCAGCAGTCGGCTTCAGGGGGTTGAAGCTTTCTTT. Translation gives CASSRLQGVEAFF. V usage is TRBV6-2 or TRBV6-3 and J usage is TRBJ1-1; 7 bases line up with TRBD1. This CDR3 region has 13 residues. The V segment lost 5 bases and the J segment 7 bases; nucleotides outside the gene matches: 7. CDR1 is MNHEY and CDR2 is SVGEGT in the germline V gene.

This clone was found a few times. The V and J genes are TRBV7-3 and TRBJ2-2; TRBD2 matches at 7 bases. The germline V gene encodes CDR1 SGHTA and CDR2 FQGTGA. V lost 5 bases and J lost 4; bases outside the gene matches: 7. This CDR3 region has 15 residues. The CDR3 loop is CASSRISGGTGELFF. CDR3 DNA sequence: TGTGCCAGCAGCCGCATATCGGGGGGCACCGGGGAGCTGTTTTTT. Variable domain in full (rest from reference TRBV7-3 and TRBJ2-2): GAGVSQTPSNKVTEKGKYVELRCDPISGHTALYWYRQSLGQGPEFLIYFQGTGAADDSGLPNDRFFAVRPEGSVSTLKIQRTERGDSAVYLCASSRISGGTGELFFGEGSRLTVL.

V and J are TRBV4-3 and TRBJ1-2; D possibly corresponds to TRBD1 (5 bases). This CDR3 spans 13 amino acids. Germline CDR1 reads LGHNA; CDR2 reads YSLEER. Trimming took off 4 bases at V and 8 bases at J, with 14 bases between the two ends. The CDR3 is CASSRVGGEGYTF. As DNA, the CDR3 is TGCGCCAGCAGCCGTGTGGGAGGGGAAGGCTACACCTTC.

V is TRBV10-3 and J is TRBJ1-2; D is undetermined. The CDR3 is made up of 13 amino acids. The germline V and J ends were trimmed by 8 bases and 3 bases, with 13 bases remaining between them. CDR1 and CDR2 from the germline V gene are ENHRY and SYGVKD. The CDR3 region is CAISETSYYGYTF. The DNA of the CDR3 is TGTGCCATCTCGGAGACTAGCTACTATGGCTACACCTTC.

The chain couples TRBV6-1 to TRBJ1-5; a weak D match, TRBD1 (6 bases). Germline V gene lookup returns CDR1 MNHNS and CDR2 SASEGT. Trimming took 3 bases from V and 6 from J, leaving 9 bases between them. This CDR3 contains 13 residues. CDR3 in DNA: TGTGCCAGCAGTGATCCAGGGGCTCAGCCCCAGCATTTT. Residues: CASSDPGAQPQHF.

The chain uses TRBV5-1 and TRBJ2-1, with 10 nucleotides matching TRBD2. Germline V gene lookup returns CDR1 SGHRS and CDR2 YFSETQ. The CDR3 is made up of 16 amino acids. V trimming: 4 bases; J trimming: 2 bases; junction bases outside the gene matches: 6. The CDR3 DNA is TGCGCCAGCAGCCCGGAAGCGGGGGGGCCCTACAATGAGCAGTTCTTC. Translated: CASSPEAGGPYNEQFF.

The chain is built from TRBV7-9 and TRBJ1-3; D remains unclear. Germline CDR1 is SEHNR and CDR2 is FQNEAQ (reference sequence). The CDR3 spans 14 residues. V lost 6 bases to trimming and J lost 1 base, with 10 bases between them. The CDR3 spells CASSPGISGNTIYF. CDR3 DNA: TGTGCCAGCAGTCCGGGGATTTCTGGAAACACCATATATTTT. Supplemented by reference TRBV7-9 and TRBJ1-3, the full variable domain reads DTGVSQNPRHKITKRGQNVTFRCDPISEHNRLYWYRQTLGQGPEFLTYFQNEAQLEKSRLLSDRFSAERPKGSFSTLEIQRTEQGDSAMYLCASSPGISGNTIYFGEGSWLTVV.

The chain recombines TRBV4-3 with TRBJ1-2; perhaps TRBD1 as D (5 bases). CDR3 length: 15 residues. Germline CDR1 reads LGHNA; CDR2 reads YSLEER. Trimming removed 3 bases at V and 3 bases at J, with 14 bases between. CDR3 protein: CASSHGVGPDYGYTF. The DNA for the CDR3 is TGCGCCAGCAGCCATGGGGTGGGGCCCGACTATGGCTACACCTTC.

This chain connects TRBV2 to TRBJ1-5; 11 positions match TRBD1. Germline CDR1 and CDR2: SNHLY and FYNNEI. CDR3 size: 15 residues. The V and J ends lost 3 bases and 6 bases, in that order; junction bases with no gene match: 4. The CDR3 loop reads CASSEDRGRTQPQHF. The CDR3 DNA sequence: TGTGCCAGCAGTGAGGACAGGGGGCGTACTCAGCCCCAGCATTTT.

This clone was detected only a few times. The chain employs TRBV4-1 and TRBJ1-2; D is undetermined. The CDR3 runs 13 residues. CDR1 is MGHRA, CDR2 YSYEKL, per germline. Trimming left V 5 bases short and J 4 bases short, with 11 bases between. The CDR3 coding sequence is TGCGCCAGCAGCTCAAGTAACTTCTATGGCTACACCTTC. Amino acids: CASSSSNFYGYTF.

The V call is TRBV6-5, the J call TRBJ1-1; D gene ambiguous. CDR3 size: 14 residues. V gave up 0 bases and J gave up 5 bases, with 10 bases separating them. CDR1 MNHEY and CDR2 SVGAGI come from the germline V gene. The CDR3: CASSYSRARTEAFF. In nucleotides, the CDR3 is TGTGCCAGCAGTTACTCGAGGGCGCGAACTGAAGCTTTCTTT.